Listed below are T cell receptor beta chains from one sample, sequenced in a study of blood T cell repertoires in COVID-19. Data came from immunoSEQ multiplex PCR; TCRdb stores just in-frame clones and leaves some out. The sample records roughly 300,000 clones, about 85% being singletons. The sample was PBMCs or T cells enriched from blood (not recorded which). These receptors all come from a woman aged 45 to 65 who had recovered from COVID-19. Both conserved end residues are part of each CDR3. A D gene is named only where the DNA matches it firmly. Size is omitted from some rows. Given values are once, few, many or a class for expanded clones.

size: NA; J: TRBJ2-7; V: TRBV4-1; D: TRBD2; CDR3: CASSQLAGPSYEQYF; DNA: TGCGCCAGCAGCCAACTAGCGGGGCCCTCCTACGAGCAGTACTTC
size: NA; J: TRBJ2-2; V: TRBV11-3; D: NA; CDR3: CASSPRSTGELFF; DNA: TGTGCCAGCAGCCCCCGTAGCACCGGGGAGCTGTTTTTT
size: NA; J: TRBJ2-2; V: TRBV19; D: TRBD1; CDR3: CASQRTGRHTGELFF; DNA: TGTGCCAGCCAGCGGACAGGACGACACACCGGGGAGCTGTTTTTT
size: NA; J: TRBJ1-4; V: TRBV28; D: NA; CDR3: CASSSRTEGDEKLFF; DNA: TGTGCCAGCAGTTCCCGGACAGAGGGGGATGAAAAACTGTTTTTT
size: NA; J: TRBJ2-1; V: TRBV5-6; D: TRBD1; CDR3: CASRPTGVMDEQFF; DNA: TGTGCCAGCAGACCGACAGGGGTTATGGATGAGCAGTTCTTC
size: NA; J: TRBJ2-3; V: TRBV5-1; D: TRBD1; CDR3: CASSLEDRATDTQYF; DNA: TGCGCCAGCAGCTTGGAAGACAGGGCTACAGATACGCAGTATTTT
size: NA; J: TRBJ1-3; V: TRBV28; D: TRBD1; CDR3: CASSPPDRGGNTIYF; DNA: TGTGCCAGCAGTCCTCCGGACAGGGGCGGAAACACCATATATTTT
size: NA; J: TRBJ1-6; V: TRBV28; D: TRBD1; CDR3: CASLGGTGDSPLHF; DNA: TGTGCCAGCTTGGGGGGGACAGGAGATTCACCCCTCCACTTT
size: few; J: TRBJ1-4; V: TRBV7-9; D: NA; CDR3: CASSPGRTNEKLFF; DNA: TGTGCCAGCAGCCCCGGGAGGACGAATGAAAAACTGTTTTTT
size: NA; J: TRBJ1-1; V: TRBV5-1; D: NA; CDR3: CASSFGTLNTEAFF; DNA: TGCGCCAGCAGCTTTGGGACATTGAACACTGAAGCTTTCTTT